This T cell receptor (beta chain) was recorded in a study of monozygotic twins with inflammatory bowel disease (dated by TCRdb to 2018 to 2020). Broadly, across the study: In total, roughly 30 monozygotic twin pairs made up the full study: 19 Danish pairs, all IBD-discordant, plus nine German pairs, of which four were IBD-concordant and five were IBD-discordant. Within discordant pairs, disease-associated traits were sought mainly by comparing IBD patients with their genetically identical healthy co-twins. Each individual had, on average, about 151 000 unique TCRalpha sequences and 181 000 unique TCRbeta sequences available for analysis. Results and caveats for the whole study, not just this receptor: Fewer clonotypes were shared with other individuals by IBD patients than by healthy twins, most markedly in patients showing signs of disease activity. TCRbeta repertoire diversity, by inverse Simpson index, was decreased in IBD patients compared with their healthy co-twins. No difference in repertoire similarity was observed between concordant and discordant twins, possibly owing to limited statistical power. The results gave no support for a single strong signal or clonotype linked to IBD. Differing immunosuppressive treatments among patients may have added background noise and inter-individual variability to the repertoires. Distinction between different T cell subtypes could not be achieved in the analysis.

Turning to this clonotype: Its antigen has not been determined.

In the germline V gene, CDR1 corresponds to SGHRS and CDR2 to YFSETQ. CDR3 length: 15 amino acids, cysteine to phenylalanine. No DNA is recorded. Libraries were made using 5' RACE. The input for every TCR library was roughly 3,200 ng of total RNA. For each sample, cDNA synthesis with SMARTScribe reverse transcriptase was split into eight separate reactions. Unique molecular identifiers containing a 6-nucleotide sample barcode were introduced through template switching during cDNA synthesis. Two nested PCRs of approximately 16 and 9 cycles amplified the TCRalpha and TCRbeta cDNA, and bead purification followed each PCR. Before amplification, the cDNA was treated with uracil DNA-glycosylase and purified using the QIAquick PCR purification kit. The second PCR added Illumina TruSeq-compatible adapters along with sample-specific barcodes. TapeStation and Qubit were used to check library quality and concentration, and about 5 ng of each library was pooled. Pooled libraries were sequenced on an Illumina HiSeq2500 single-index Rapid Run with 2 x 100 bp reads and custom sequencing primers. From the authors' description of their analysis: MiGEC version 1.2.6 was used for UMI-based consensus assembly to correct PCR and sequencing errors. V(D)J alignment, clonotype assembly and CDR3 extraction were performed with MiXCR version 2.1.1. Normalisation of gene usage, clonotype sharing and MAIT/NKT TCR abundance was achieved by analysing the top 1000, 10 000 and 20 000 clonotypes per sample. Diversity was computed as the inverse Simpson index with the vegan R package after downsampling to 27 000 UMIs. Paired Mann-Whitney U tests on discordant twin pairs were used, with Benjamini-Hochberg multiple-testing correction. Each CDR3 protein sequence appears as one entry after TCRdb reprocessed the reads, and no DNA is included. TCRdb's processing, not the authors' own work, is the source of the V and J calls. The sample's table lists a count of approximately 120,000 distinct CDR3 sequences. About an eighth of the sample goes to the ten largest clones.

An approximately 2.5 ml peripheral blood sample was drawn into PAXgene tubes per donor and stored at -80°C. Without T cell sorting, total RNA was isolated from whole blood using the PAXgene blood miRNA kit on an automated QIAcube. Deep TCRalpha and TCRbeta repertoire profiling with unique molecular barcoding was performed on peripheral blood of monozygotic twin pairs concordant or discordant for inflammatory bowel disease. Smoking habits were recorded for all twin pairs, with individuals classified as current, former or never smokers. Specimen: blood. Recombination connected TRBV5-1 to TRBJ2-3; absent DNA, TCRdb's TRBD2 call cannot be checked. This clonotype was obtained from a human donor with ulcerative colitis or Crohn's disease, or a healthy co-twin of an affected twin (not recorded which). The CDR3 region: CASSRAGLSTDTQYF.